The 5 T cell receptor beta chains below were found in one sample sequenced in a study of OX40 agonist ivuxolimab in advanced cancers. Preparation of the library involved the immunoSEQ multiplex PCR assay. TCRdb provides this immuneACCESS table in a form limited to in-frame rearrangements. Some clones are lacking; in checked studies, under half of them reflect an unresolved V gene, and why the rest are absent is not known. Here the sample has tens of thousands of clones; about four fifths occur a single time. Around 0.78% of the sample is in the top ten clones. The sequenced sample was CD4+ or CD8+ T cells sorted from blood, obtained in a trial of the OX40 agonist ivuxolimab. These receptors were obtained from an adult with an advanced solid tumor such as melanoma, head and neck, liver or kidney cancer.

CDR3 coding DNA: TGCGCCAGCAGCGTGGGACAGCAAGAGACCCAGTACTTC. Its translation is CASSVGQQETQYF. The chain joins TRBV5-1 to TRBJ2-5; 7 nucleotides align to TRBD1. Germline CDR1 SGHRS, CDR2 YFSETQ. This CDR3 is 13 amino acids long. The V and J ends lost 4 bases and 2 bases, in that order; junction bases with no gene match: 2. The full variable domain, rest sourced from reference TRBV5-1 and TRBJ2-5, is KAGVTQTPRYLIKTRGQQVTLSCSPISGHRSVSWYQQTPGQGLQFLFEYFSETQRNKGNFPGRFSGRQFSNSRSEMNVSTLELGDSALYLCASSVGQQETQYFGPGTRLLVL.

This chain links TRBV28 with TRBJ2-2; 8 bases are shared with TRBD1. V gave up 7 bases and J gave up 6 bases; unmatched junction bases: 7. Germline CDR1 is MDHEN and CDR2 is SYDVKM. The CDR3 extends over 14 amino acids. In DNA, the CDR3 is TGTGCCAGCACTCTTTCGACAGGGGCCGGGGAGCTGTTTTTT. Its protein product is CASTLSTGAGELFF. Using reference TRBV28 and TRBJ2-2 for the parts outside the CDR3, the full variable domain is DVKVTQSSRYLVKRTGEKVFLECVQDMDHENMFWYRQDPGLGLRLIYFSYDVKMKEKGDIPEGYSVSREKKERFSLILESASTNQTSMYLCASTLSTGAGELFFGEGSRLTVL.

The V gene is TRBV25-1, the J gene TRBJ1-3; possibly TRBD1 for D (5 bases). CDR1 MGHDK and CDR2 SYGVNS come from the germline V gene. V lost 6 bases to trimming and J lost 4 bases, with 16 bases between them. The CDR3 contains 15 residues. Here the CDR3 reads CASRPGTQGGNTIYF. CDR3 DNA sequence: TGTGCCAGCAGACCCGGGACCCAAGGGGGAAACACCATATATTTT. The complete variable domain, with remaining parts taken from reference TRBV25-1 and TRBJ1-3, reads EADIYQTPRYLVIGTGKKITLECSQTMGHDKMYWYQQDPGMELHLIHYSYGVNSTEKGDLSSESTVSRIRTEHFPLTLESARPSHTSQYLCASRPGTQGGNTIYFGEGSWLTVV.

The chain couples TRBV9 to TRBJ2-3; 15 bases map to TRBD2. The length of the CDR3 is 16 residues. The V segment lost 4 bases and the J segment 3 bases; nucleotides outside the gene matches: 3. Germline CDR1 and CDR2: SGDLS and YYNGEE. This CDR3 reads CASSLGLAGGTDTQYF. As DNA, the CDR3 is TGTGCCAGCAGCCTCGGACTAGCGGGAGGGACAGATACGCAGTATTTT.

The chain uses TRBV19 and TRBJ1-1; TRBD1 might be the D (6 bases). CDR3 size: 13 residues. V was cut by 5 bases and J by 11 bases, with 18 bases left in between. The germline gives CDR1 LNHDA, CDR2 SQIVND (reference sequence). Here the CDR3 reads CASSGSGRGPAFF. The CDR3 DNA is TGTGCCAGTAGTGGGTCGGGCAGGGGACCGGCTTTCTTT.